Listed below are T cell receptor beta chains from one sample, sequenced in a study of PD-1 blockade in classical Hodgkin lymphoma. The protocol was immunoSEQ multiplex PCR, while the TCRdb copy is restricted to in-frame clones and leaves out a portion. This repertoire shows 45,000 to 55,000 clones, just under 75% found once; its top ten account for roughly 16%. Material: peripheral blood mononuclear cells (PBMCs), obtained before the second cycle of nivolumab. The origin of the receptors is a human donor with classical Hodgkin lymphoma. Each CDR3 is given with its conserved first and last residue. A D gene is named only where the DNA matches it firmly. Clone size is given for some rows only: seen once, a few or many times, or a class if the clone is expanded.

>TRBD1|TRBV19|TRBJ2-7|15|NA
CASSSRGTGDYEQYF
TGTGCCAGTAGTTCCCGCGGGACAGGGGACTACGAGCAGTACTTC
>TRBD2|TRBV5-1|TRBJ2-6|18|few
CASSLDGTSGTGANVLTF
TGCGCCAGCAGCTTGGACGGGACTAGCGGGACTGGGGCCAACGTCCTGACTTTC
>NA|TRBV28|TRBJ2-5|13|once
CASSVRPQETQYF
TGTGCCAGCAGTGTTCGTCCGCAAGAGACCCAGTACTTC
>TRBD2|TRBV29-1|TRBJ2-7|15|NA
CSVVLAGGLGYEQYF
TGCAGCGTTGTTTTAGCGGGAGGCCTGGGGTACGAGCAGTACTTC
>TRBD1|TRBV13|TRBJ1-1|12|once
CASDREVTEAFF
TGTGCCAGTGACAGGGAAGTCACTGAAGCTTTCTTT
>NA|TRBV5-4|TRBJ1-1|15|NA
CASSLIDSVNTEAFF
TGTGCCAGCAGCCTAATAGACAGTGTGAACACTGAAGCTTTCTTT
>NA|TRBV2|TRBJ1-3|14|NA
CASLRGTAGNTIYF
TGTGCCAGTCTGAGAGGGACGGCTGGAAACACCATATATTTT
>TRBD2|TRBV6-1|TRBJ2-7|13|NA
CASIPGTSGRQYF
TGTGCCAGCATTCCAGGGACTAGCGGGAGGCAGTACTTC
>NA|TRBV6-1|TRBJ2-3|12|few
CASMYTRDTQYF
TGTGCCAGCATGTACACGCGGGATACGCAGTATTTT
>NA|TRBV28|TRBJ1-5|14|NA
CASSFLLGNQPQHF
TGTGCCAGCAGTTTTTTACTAGGGAATCAGCCCCAGCATTTT
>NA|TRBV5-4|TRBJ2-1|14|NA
CASSLRGSNNEQFF
TGTGCCAGCAGCTTGCGCGGGTCAAACAATGAGCAGTTCTTC
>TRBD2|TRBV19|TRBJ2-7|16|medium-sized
CASSPGLAEPIYEQYF
TGTGCCAGTAGTCCGGGACTAGCGGAACCCATCTACGAGCAGTACTTC
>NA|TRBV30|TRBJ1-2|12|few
CAWSRGTAGHSF
TGTGCCTGGAGCAGGGGAACAGCGGGCCATTCCTTC
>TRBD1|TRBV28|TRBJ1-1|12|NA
CASSLGEGAAFF
TGTGCCAGCAGCCTGGGGGAGGGGGCGGCTTTCTTT
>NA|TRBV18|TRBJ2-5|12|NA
CASSPVQETQYF
TGTGCCAGCTCACCGGTCCAAGAGACCCAGTACTTC
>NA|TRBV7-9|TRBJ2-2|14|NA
CASSPQGGGGELFF
TGTGCCAGCAGCCCCCAGGGGGGCGGCGGGGAGCTGTTTTTT